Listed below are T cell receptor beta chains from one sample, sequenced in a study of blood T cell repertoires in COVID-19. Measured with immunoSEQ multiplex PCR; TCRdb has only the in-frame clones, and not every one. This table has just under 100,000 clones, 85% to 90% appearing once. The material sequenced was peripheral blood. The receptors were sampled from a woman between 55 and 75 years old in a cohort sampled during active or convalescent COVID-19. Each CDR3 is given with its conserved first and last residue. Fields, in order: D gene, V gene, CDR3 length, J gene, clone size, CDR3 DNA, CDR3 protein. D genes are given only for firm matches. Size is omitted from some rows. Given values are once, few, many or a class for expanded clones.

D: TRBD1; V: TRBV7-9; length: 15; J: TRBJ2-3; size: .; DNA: TGTGCCAGCACCTCTGGACAGGGGGGCACAGATACGCAGTATTTT; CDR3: CASTSGQGGTDTQYF
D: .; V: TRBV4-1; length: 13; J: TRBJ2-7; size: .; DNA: TGCGCCAGCAGCCGCCAGGGATCGGAGGAGCAGTACTTC; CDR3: CASSRQGSEEQYF
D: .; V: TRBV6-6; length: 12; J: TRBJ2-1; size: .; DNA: TGTGCCAGCAGTCGCAAAGCCTATGAGCAGTTCTTC; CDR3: CASSRKAYEQFF
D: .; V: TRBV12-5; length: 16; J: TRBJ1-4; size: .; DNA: TGTGCTAGTGGTTTGGTACGGGGCAGGGGTTATGAAAAACTGTTTTTT; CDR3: CASGLVRGRGYEKLFF
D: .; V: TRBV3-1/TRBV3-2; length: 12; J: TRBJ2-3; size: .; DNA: TGTGCCAGCAGCCAGGGCCCAAATACGCAGTATTTT; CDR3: CASSQGPNTQYF
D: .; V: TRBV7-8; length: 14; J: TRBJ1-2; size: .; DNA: TGTGCCAGCAGCTCACCACAACAGGGCTATGGCTACACCTTC; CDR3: CASSSPQQGYGYTF
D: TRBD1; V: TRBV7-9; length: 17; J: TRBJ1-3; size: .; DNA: TGTGCCAGCAGCTTAGATGCTTCTCGGGACAGTGGAAACACCATATATTTT; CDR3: CASSLDASRDSGNTIYF
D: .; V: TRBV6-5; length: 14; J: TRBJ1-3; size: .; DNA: TGTGCCAGCAGTTACAATAGGGGCGGAAACACCATATATTTT; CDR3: CASSYNRGGNTIYF
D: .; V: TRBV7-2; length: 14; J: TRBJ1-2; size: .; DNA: TGTGCCAGCAGCTTAGAAGGCCGGGGTATTGGCTACACCTTC; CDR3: CASSLEGRGIGYTF
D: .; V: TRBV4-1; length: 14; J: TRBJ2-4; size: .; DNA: TGCGCCAGCAGCCAAGGACTAGCCAAAAACATTCAGTACTTC; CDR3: CASSQGLAKNIQYF
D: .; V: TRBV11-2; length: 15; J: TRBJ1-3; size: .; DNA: TGTGCCAGCAGCTTGACAGCTATCTCTGGAAACACCATATATTTT; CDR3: CASSLTAISGNTIYF
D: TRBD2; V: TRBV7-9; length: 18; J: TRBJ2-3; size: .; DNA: TGTGCCAGCAGTCGCAGTTACGAGACTAGCTCAAGCACAGATACGCAGTATTTT; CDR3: CASSRSYETSSSTDTQYF
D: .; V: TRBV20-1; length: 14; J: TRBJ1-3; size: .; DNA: TGCAGTGCTAGTGGAACAGCGGCGGCAAACACCATATATTTT; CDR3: CSASGTAAANTIYF
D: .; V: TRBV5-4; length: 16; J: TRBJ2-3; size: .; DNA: TGTGCCAGCAGCTTGAGAGGGGGGGGTCTCACAGATACGCAGTATTTT; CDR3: CASSLRGGGLTDTQYF
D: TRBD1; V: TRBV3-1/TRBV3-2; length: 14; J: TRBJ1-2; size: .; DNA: TGTGCCAGCAGCCCTACCGGGACAGACTATGGCTACACCTTC; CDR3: CASSPTGTDYGYTF
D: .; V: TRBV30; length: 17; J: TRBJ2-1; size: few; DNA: TGTGCCTGCCGGGGGGCGGGGGAGGAGTACTCCTACAATGAGCAGTTCTTC; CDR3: CACRGAGEEYSYNEQFF
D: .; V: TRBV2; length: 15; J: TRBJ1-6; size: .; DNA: TGTGCCAGCAACTTGCAGGGATTGCGCAATTCACCCCTCCACTTT; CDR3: CASNLQGLRNSPLHF
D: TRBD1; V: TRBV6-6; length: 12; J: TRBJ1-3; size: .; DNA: TGTGCCAGCAGCGATACGACAGGGGCAATTTATTTT; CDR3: CASSDTTGAIYF
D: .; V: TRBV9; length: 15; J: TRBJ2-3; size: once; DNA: TGTGCCAGCAGCACATCCCTCCTACAGGTAGATACGCAGTATTTT; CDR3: CASSTSLLQVDTQYF
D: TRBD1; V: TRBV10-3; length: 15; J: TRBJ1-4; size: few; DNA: TGTGCCATCAGTACAGGGGGACTTACTAATGAAAAACTGTTTTTT; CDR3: CAISTGGLTNEKLFF
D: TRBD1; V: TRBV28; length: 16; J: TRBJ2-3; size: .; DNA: TGTGCCAGCAGTTTAGAGGACAGGGGGCGAGGAGATACGCAGTATTTT; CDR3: CASSLEDRGRGDTQYF
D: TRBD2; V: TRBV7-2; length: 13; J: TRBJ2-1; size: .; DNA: TGTGCCAGCAGCCAGGACCGGGAGGCTGAGCAGTTCTTC; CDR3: CASSQDREAEQFF
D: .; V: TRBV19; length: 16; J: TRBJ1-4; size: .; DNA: TGTGCCAGTAGTTGGGGGCCAGGGACAACTAATGAAAAACTGTTTTTT; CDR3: CASSWGPGTTNEKLFF
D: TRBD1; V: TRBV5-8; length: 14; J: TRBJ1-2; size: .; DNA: TGTGCCAGCAGCCGGGACAGGGGAGCCTATGGCTACACCTTC; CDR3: CASSRDRGAYGYTF
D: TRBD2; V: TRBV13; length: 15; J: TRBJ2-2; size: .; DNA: TGTGCCAGCAGCATGGGACTAGCGGGCACCGGGGAGCTGTTTTTT; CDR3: CASSMGLAGTGELFF
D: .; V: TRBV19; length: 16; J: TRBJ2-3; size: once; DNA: TGTGCCAGTAGTATAAACTTCCTCCCTAGCACAGATACGCAGTATTTT; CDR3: CASSINFLPSTDTQYF
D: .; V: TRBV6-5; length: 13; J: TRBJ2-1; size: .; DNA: TGTGCCAGCAGTTTTCAGAACTACAATGAGCAGTTCTTC; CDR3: CASSFQNYNEQFF
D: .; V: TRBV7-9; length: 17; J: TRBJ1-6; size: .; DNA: TGTGCCAGCAGCTTAGGGCAGACAGGAGTCCATAATTCACCCCTCCACTTT; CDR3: CASSLGQTGVHNSPLHF
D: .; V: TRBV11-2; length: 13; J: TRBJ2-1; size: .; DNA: TGTGCCAGCAGCCTCAGGAACCCGACTGAGCAGTTCTTC; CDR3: CASSLRNPTEQFF
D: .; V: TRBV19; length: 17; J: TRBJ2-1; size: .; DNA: TGTGCCAGTAGGTTTTCCCTTCCTAGCCCGGGTCCCAATGAGCAGTTCTTC; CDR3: CASRFSLPSPGPNEQFF
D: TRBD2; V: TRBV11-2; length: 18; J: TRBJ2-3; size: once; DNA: TGTGCCAGCAGCTTAGCCCCGGGGGGACGGGCGCTCACAGATACGCAGTATTTT; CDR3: CASSLAPGGRALTDTQYF
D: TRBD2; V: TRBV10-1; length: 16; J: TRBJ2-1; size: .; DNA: TGCGCCAGCAGCGCGGGACTAGCGGGAGGCGACAATGAGCAGTTCTTC; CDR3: CASSAGLAGGDNEQFF
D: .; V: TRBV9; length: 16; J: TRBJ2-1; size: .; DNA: TGTGCCAGCAGCCCATTATTCAACGGGGCCTACAATGAGCAGTTCTTC; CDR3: CASSPLFNGAYNEQFF
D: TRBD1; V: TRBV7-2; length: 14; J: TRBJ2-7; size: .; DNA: TGTGCCAGCAGCTCAGGGACAGGGGGCTACGAGCAGTACTTC; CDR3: CASSSGTGGYEQYF
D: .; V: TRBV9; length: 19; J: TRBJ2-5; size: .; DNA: TGTGCCAGCAGCGTAGCCCCGGGAGGCGGGGGCGGAGGCCAAGAGACCCAGTACTTC; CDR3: CASSVAPGGGGGGQETQYF
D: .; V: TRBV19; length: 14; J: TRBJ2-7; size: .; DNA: TGTGCCAGTAGTATACAGGGGAACCGCTACGAGCAGTACTTC; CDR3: CASSIQGNRYEQYF
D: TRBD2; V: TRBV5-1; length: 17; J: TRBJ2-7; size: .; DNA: TGCGCCAGCAGCTGGGGACTAGCGGGAGCTTCAACCTACGAGCAGTACTTC; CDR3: CASSWGLAGASTYEQYF
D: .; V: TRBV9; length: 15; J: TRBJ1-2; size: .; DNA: TGTGCCAGCAGCGTAGTACCGGGAATCGGCTATGGCTACACCTTC; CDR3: CASSVVPGIGYGYTF
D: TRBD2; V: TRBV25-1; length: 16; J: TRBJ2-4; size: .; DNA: TGTGCCAGCAGTGAGAGGGTAGCGGGAGCCAAAAACATTCAGTACTTC; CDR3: CASSERVAGAKNIQYF
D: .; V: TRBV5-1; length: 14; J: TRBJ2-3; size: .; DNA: TGCGCCAGCAGCGCGGGACCCGTGGGAGATACGCAGTATTTT; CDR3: CASSAGPVGDTQYF
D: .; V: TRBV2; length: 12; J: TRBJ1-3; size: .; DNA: TGTGCCTCGAGTAAGTCTGGAAACACCATATATTTT; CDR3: CASSKSGNTIYF
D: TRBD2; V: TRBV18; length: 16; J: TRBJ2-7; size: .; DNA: TGTGCCAGCTCGAAACCTAGCGGGAGGGCCGTAAACGAGCAGTACTTC; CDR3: CASSKPSGRAVNEQYF
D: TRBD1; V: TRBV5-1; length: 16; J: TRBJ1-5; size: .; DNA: TGCGCCAGCAGCCTCGGGACAGCTGATAGCAATCAGCCCCAGCATTTT; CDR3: CASSLGTADSNQPQHF
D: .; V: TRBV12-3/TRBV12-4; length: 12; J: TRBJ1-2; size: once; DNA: TGTGCCAGCGGCCGGGGTCCCTATGGCTACACCTTC; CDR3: CASGRGPYGYTF
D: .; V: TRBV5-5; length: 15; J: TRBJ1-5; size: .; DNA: TGTGCCAGCAGCTTGGACCACGCACGGTTTCAGCCCCAGCATTTT; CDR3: CASSLDHARFQPQHF
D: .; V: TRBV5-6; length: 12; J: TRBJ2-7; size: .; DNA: TGTGCCAGCAGCTTGGCCGCCTACGAGCAGTACTTC; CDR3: CASSLAAYEQYF
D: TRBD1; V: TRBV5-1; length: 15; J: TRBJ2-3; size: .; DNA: TGCGCCAGCAGCTCTCGACAGGGTACCACAGATACGCAGTATTTT; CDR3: CASSSRQGTTDTQYF
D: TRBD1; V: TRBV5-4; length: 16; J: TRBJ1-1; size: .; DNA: TGTGCCAGCAGCTCTTTCGACAGGGGATGGAACACTGAAGCTTTCTTT; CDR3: CASSSFDRGWNTEAFF
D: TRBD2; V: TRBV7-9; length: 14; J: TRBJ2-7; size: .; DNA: TGTGCCAGCAGCCTTAGCGGGAGGGACTACGAGCAGTACTTC; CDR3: CASSLSGRDYEQYF
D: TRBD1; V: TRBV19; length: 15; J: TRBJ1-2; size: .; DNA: TGTGCCAGTAGTACTCTACCCCGGACAGGGGTTGGCTACACCTTC; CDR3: CASSTLPRTGVGYTF
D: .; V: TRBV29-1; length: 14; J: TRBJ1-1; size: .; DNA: TGCAGCGTATCGGGACAAACTTCGAACACTGAAGCTTTCTTT; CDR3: CSVSGQTSNTEAFF
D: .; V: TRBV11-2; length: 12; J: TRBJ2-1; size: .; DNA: TGTGCCAGCAGCTTGGGGGGTGATGAGCAGTTCTTC; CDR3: CASSLGGDEQFF
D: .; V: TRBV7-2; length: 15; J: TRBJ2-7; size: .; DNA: TGTGCCAGCAGCTTAGTGGCAGGGCAAACCTACGAGCAGTACTTC; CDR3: CASSLVAGQTYEQYF
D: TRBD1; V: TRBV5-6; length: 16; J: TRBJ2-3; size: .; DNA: TGTGCCAGCAGCTTTATTGTAGGACAGGGCTCAGATACGCAGTATTTT; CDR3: CASSFIVGQGSDTQYF
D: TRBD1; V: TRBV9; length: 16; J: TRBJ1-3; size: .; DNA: TGTGCCAGCAGCGTGGACAGGCCGTTGGCTGGAAACACCATATATTTT; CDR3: CASSVDRPLAGNTIYF
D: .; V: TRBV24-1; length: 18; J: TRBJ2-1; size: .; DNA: TGTGCCACCAGTGATCCCGGGACTTTATCGAGCTCCTACAATGAGCAGTTCTTC; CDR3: CATSDPGTLSSSYNEQFF
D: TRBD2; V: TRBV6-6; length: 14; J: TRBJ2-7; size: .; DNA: TGTGCCAGCAGTTACGGGAGGGGAACCTACGAGCAGTACTTC; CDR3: CASSYGRGTYEQYF
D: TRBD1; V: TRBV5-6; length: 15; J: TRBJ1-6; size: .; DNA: TGTGCCAGCAGCCTCGGACAGGTCAATAATTCACCCCTCCACTTT; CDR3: CASSLGQVNNSPLHF
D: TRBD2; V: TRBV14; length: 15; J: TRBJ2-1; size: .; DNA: TGTGCCAGCGGGGAGAGGACTAGCGGGAGTAATGAGCAGTTCTTC; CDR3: CASGERTSGSNEQFF
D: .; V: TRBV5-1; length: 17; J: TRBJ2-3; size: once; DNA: TGCGCCAGCAGCTTGGCAACGGGCGGGGTTGTTACAGATACGCAGTATTTT; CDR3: CASSLATGGVVTDTQYF